This TCR beta chain was identified during a study of CD8 T cells in ankylosing spondylitis. This clonotype was seen more than once but under ten times. What it recognizes is unknown. MiXCR was run by TCRdb on the 5' RACE reads, yielding one entry per CDR3 protein. The table records fewer than 750,000 distinct CDR3 sequences, 15% to 20% of them present only once. Notes on the study in general: It appeared that ankylosing spondylitis blood was characterized by a TCR beta motif of fewer than 10 highly homologous variants.

The CDR3 sequence is 15 residues long. J lost 0 bases, V lost 4 bases, and 4 bases had no gene match. Germline CDR1 reads MNHEY; CDR2 reads SMNVEV (reference sequence). V and J are TRBV27 and TRBJ2-3, with 7 bases matching TRBD2. This TCR came from a male donor with ankylosing spondylitis. The sequenced sample was blood, either unsorted or a sorted T cell fraction (not recorded which). The CDR3 DNA reads as TGTGCCAGCAGTTCTAGCGGACATAGCACAGATACGCAGTATTTT. Its protein product is CASSSSGHSTDTQYF.